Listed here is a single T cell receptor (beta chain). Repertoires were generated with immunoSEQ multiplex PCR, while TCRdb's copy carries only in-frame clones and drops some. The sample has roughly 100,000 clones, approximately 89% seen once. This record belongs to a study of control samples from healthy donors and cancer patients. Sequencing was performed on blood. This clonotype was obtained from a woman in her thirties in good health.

The CDR3 coding sequence is TGTGCCAGCAAACTCAACAGGGGGCTGAGTGAAAAACTGTTTTTT. It yields the protein CASKLNRGLSEKLFF. The gene calls are TRBV27 and TRBJ1-4; TRBD1 aligns across 9 bases. The CDR3 consists of 15 residues. V dropped 7 bases and J dropped 7; count of bases not matched to a gene: 10. From germline, CDR1 is MNHEY and CDR2 SMNVEV (reference sequence).